A selection of T cell receptor beta chains follows, all from one sample in a study of siplizumab effects on memory and regulatory T cells. The table came from immunoSEQ multiplex PCR; TCRdb's copy has only in-frame clones and leaves some out. The table records fewer than 120,000 clones, roughly 90% of them present only once. Sequencing was done on a sample of CD4+ T cells sorted from blood. The receptors derive from a human donor in good health. The CDR3 runs from the conserved cysteine through the conserved F or W. The D gene is left open where the match is weak. The listing skips clone size in some rows; elsewhere it reads once, few, many or a size class.

TGTGCCAGTAGTAGGATTGCTTCGAACACTGAAGCTTTCTTT,CASSRIASNTEAFF,TRBJ1-1,TRBV19,.,.
TGTGCCAGCAGCTCTCCCGGGACAGACTCCTACGAGCAGTACTTC,CASSSPGTDSYEQYF,TRBJ2-7,TRBV5-4,.,TRBD1
TGTGCCAGCGGAAGGGAGACAGGGGTGAACACTGAAGCTTTCTTT,CASGRETGVNTEAFF,TRBJ1-1,TRBV2,.,TRBD1
TGTGCCAGTAGTCAGGGATGGGGCAATCAGCCCCAGCATTTT,CASSQGWGNQPQHF,TRBJ1-5,TRBV19,.,.
TGTGCCAGCAGTTTATCGGCGGGACAGGGAGGCACCATATATTTT,CASSLSAGQGGTIYF,TRBJ1-3,TRBV27,.,TRBD1
TGTGCCAGTACCCCTGAGGGAGGCTACACCGGGGAGCTGTTTTTT,CASTPEGGYTGELFF,TRBJ2-2,TRBV19,few,.
TGTGCCAGTAGTATAGGGGGCGCCTATGGCTACACCTTC,CASSIGGAYGYTF,TRBJ1-2,TRBV19,.,.
TGTGCCACCAGCAGAGATCCCAAGGGAACCGGCTACGAGCAGTACTTC,CATSRDPKGTGYEQYF,TRBJ2-7,TRBV15,.,.
TGTGCCAGCAGCTTAGCGGATGAGCAGTACTTC,CASSLADEQYF,TRBJ2-7,TRBV7-9,.,.
TGTGCTAGTCGCCTGGGGCAGTCCGCCTACGAGCAGTACTTC,CASRLGQSAYEQYF,TRBJ2-7,TRBV12-5,.,.
TGTGCCAGCAGCTTAGGACAGTCGATGAATGAGCAGTTCTTC,CASSLGQSMNEQFF,TRBJ2-1,TRBV7-2,.,.
TGTGCCAGCAGCTTATGGACCGGTGCTAGCGGTTACAATGAGCAGTTCTTC,CASSLWTGASGYNEQFF,TRBJ2-1,TRBV7-2,.,TRBD2
TGTGCCAGTACCGCCGGGCGGGGCCCCTCAGATACGCAGTATTTT,CASTAGRGPSDTQYF,TRBJ2-3,TRBV19,.,.
TGTGCCAGCTCACACGAACAGGGGGCATATGGCTACACCTTC,CASSHEQGAYGYTF,TRBJ1-2,TRBV18,.,TRBD1
TGTGCCAGCAGTTACTCGCCAGAAATGAACACTGAAGCTTTCTTT,CASSYSPEMNTEAFF,TRBJ1-1,TRBV6-5,.,.
TGTGCCAGCAGATACGGGATATTAGGGACTGAAGCTTTCTTT,CASRYGILGTEAFF,TRBJ1-1,TRBV2,.,.
TGTGCCAGCAGCTTGGAGGACAGGGGGCCCTACGAGCAGTACTTC,CASSLEDRGPYEQYF,TRBJ2-7,TRBV5-5,.,TRBD1
TGTGCCAGCTCACCACCCGGACAAGATACGCAGTATTTT,CASSPPGQDTQYF,TRBJ2-3,TRBV18,few,.
TGTGCCAGCTCACTCGCACGAGCGGGGGGTCAAGAGACCCAGTACTTC,CASSLARAGGQETQYF,TRBJ2-5,TRBV18,.,TRBD2
TGTGCCAGCAGCTCACGGCGCCGGGGGCCCTACGAGCAGTACTTC,CASSSRRRGPYEQYF,TRBJ2-7,TRBV7-2,few,.
TGTGCCAGCAGCCTTAGCGGGGTTCTGTACGAGCAGTACTTC,CASSLSGVLYEQYF,TRBJ2-7,TRBV5-4,.,TRBD2
TGCAGCGTCGCCCTCCTGGGAGAAACCGGGGCCAACGTCCTGACTTTC,CSVALLGETGANVLTF,TRBJ2-6,TRBV29-1,.,.
TGCAGCGCTGAAGGTCAGATGAACACTGAAGCTTTCTTT,CSAEGQMNTEAFF,TRBJ1-1,TRBV29-1,.,.